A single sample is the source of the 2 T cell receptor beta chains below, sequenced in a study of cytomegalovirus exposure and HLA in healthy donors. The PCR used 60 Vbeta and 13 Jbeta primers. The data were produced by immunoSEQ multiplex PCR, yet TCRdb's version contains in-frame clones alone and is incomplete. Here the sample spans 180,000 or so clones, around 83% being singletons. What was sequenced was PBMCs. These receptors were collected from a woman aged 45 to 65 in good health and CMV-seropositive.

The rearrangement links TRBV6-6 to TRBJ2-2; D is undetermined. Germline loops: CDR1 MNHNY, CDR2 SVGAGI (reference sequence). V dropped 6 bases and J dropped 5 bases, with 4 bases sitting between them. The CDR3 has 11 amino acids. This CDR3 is CASRATGELFF. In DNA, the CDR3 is TGTGCCAGCAGAGCGACCGGGGAGCTGTTTTTT.

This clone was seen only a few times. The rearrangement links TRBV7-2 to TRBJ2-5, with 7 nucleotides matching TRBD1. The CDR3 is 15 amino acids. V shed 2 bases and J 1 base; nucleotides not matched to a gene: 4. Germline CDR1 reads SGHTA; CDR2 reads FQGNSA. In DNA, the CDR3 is TGTGCCAGCAGCTTAATGGGACAGCTCCAAGAGACCCAGTACTTC. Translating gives CASSLMGQLQETQYF. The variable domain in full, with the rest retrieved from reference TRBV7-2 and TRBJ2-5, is GAGVSQSPSNKVTEKGKDVELRCDPISGHTALYWYRQSLGQGLEFLIYFQGNSAPDKSGLPSDRFSAERTGGSVSTLTIQRTQQEDSAVYLCASSLMGQLQETQYFGPGTRLLVL.